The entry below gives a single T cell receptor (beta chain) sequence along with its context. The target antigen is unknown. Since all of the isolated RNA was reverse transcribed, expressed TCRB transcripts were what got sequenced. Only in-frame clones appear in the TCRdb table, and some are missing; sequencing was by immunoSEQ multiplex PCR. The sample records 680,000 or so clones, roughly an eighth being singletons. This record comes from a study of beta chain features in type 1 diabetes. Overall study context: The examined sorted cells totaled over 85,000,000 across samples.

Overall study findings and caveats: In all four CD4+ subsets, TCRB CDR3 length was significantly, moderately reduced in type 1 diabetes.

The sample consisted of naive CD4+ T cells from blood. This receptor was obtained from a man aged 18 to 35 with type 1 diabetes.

The chain's CDR3 is CASSFYRGLSGANVLTF. The CDR3, as DNA: TGTGCCAGCAGCTTTTACAGGGGGCTCTCTGGGGCCAACGTCCTGACTTTC. The chain combines TRBV5-6 with TRBJ2-6, with 9 nucleotides matching TRBD1. The CDR3 totals 17 residues. Germline CDR1 reads SGHDT; CDR2 reads YYEEEE. The J segment lost 0 bases and the V segment lost 2 bases, leaving 3 bases of the junction unmatched.